This T cell receptor beta chain was captured in a study of blood T cell repertoires in COVID-19. Overall study: Specimens from acute and convalescent COVID-19 originated in the United States, Italy and Spain. T cells, B-cell-depleted T cells, or PBMCs provided the cDNA or gDNA that served as material.

Methods used by the authors: It was from reference gene primer amplification that nucleated cell counts were estimated. TCRdb's copy holds only in-frame clones and misses some; the assay was immunoSEQ multiplex PCR. V, J and clone size reflect that table, while D and trimming were determined from the DNA. The sample has some 150,000 clones, 75% to 90% seen once. The CDR3 covers 12 residues. CDR1 is SQVTM, CDR2 ANQGSEA, per germline. The sequence derives from a human donor in a cohort sampled during active COVID-19. The V call is TRBV29-1, the J call TRBJ2-1, with D maybe TRBD2 (6 bases). Sequencing used peripheral blood. CDR3: CTFGGLDNEQFF. CDR3 coding DNA: TGCACCTTCGGGGGATTAGACAATGAGCAGTTCTTC.